One and the same sample provided the 22 T cell receptor beta chains below, sequenced in a study of CD8 T cells in ankylosing spondylitis. Overall study results and limits: It appeared that ankylosing spondylitis blood was characterized by a TCR beta motif of roughly 8 highly homologous variants.

TCRdb re-called the 5' RACE reads through MiXCR, storing one row per CDR3 protein. The repertoire consists of 750,000 to 850,000 distinct CDR3 sequences, with 12% occurring once and the leading ten covering about 0.5%. These receptors have no known antigen. Input material: blood, either unsorted or a sorted T cell fraction (not recorded which). The receptors shown here come from a male donor with ankylosing spondylitis.

V gene TRBV20-1 combines with J gene TRBJ2-3; perhaps TRBD1 as D (6 bases). V was shortened by 6 bases and J by 3 bases, with 16 bases between the two germline ends. In germline, CDR1 is DFQATT, CDR2 SNEGSKA (reference sequence). CDR3 length: 14 amino acids. The CDR3, as DNA: TGCAGTGCAAATACAGGGAGTGGAACAGATACGCAGTATTTT. Residues: CSANTGSGTDTQYF.

This CDR3 is CSASAVTYEQYF. CDR3 coding DNA: TGCAGTGCTAGTGCAGTCACCTACGAGCAGTACTTC. This sequence joins TRBV20-1 and TRBJ2-7; D is undetermined. The CDR3 spans 12 residues. CDR1 is DFQATT, CDR2 SNEGSKA, per germline (reference sequence). V was trimmed by 3 bases and J by 2 bases, leaving 8 bases between them.

This sequence joins TRBV4-3 and TRBJ2-7; no reliable D call. CDR3 length: 14 residues. The ends were cut back, 0 bases at V and 6 bases at J, with 12 bases in the middle. Looked up from germline, CDR1 is LGHNA and CDR2 is YSLEER. The CDR3 DNA follows: TGCGCCAGCAGCCAAGATCTAGGCACCCTCGAGCAGTACTTC. It codes for CASSQDLGTLEQYF.

The chain recombines TRBV29-1 with TRBJ2-3, with TRBD2 matching 7 bases. The CDR3 length is 12 residues. The trim removed 4 bases at V and 12 bases at J, leaving 10 bases unmatched. In germline, CDR1 is SQVTM, CDR2 ANQGSEA. The CDR3: CSVAAGANVQYF. CDR3 nucleotides: TGCAGCGTTGCGGCGGGAGCAAACGTACAGTATTTT.

Only a few counts were recorded for this clonotype. The genes are TRBV5-1 and TRBJ2-5; 11 bases are a match to TRBD1. The junction had 12 bases not matched to a gene; V was cut back by 10 bases and J by 4 bases. Per the germline V gene, CDR1 is SGHRS and CDR2 is YFSETQ. The length of the CDR3 is 15 residues. Here the CDR3 reads CASLPSGTGGETQYF. The CDR3 nucleotides read TGCGCCTCGCTTCCCTCCGGGACAGGGGGAGAGACCCAGTACTTC.

A word on this clonotype: Given a much more abundant clone one base away, this may be a read error. The chain is built from TRBV5-5 and TRBJ2-1; D gene uncertain. This CDR3 has 15 residues. CDR1 is SGHKS, CDR2 YYEKEE, per germline (reference sequence). The germline V and J ends were trimmed by 6 bases and 2 bases, with 15 bases remaining between them. CDR3 in DNA: TGTGCCAGCACCCCCGGGCTTAAGACCTACAATGAGCAGTTCTTC. Its protein is CASTPGLKTYNEQFF.

V usage is TRBV5-1 and J usage is TRBJ1-6; the match to TRBD1 covers 8 bases. Germline CDR1 SGHRS, CDR2 YFSETQ. CDR3 length: 15 residues. Trimming took 0 bases from V and 11 from J; bases not matched to a gene: 7. The CDR3 protein is CASSLAGQGRAPLHF. CDR3 bases: TGCGCCAGCAGCTTGGCCGGACAGGGCCGTGCACCCCTCCACTTT.

Here the CDR3 DNA reads TGTGCCAGCAGCCATTCCCCGGGTAGCTACGAGCAGTACTTC. Translated, it gives CASSHSPGSYEQYF. This chain joins TRBV6-1 and TRBJ2-7; the D is unclear. The length of the CDR3 is 14 residues. CDR1 is MNHNS and CDR2 is SASEGT in the germline V gene. Between the trimmed V and J ends, which lost 6 bases and 3 bases, there was a span of 15 bases.

This clonotype was counted between two and nine times. The V and J genes are TRBV4-3 and TRBJ2-2, with a possible D match to TRBD2 (5 bases). Trimming left V 0 bases short and J 3 bases short, with 14 bases between. The germline V gene has CDR1 LGHNA and CDR2 YSLEER. The CDR3 is 17 amino acids. The CDR3 sequence: CASSQDLQRTDTGELFF. The CDR3 DNA follows: TGCGCCAGCAGCCAAGATCTTCAGAGGACTGACACCGGGGAGCTGTTTTTT.

The CDR3 coding sequence is TGTGCCAGCAGCGAGTCGGCGGGGGGGAACACTGAAGCTTTCTTT. This encodes CASSESAGGNTEAFF. V and J are TRBV6-1 and TRBJ1-1; possible D gene TRBD1, 5 bases. V was clipped by 6 bases and J by 1 base, with 15 bases between them. The CDR3 spans 15 residues. Germline values: CDR1 MNHNS, CDR2 SASEGT.

This chain links TRBV7-2 with TRBJ1-5; D unresolved. The ends were cut back, 2 bases at V and 4 bases at J, with 15 bases in the middle. There are 16 residues in the CDR3. Germline values: CDR1 SGHTA, CDR2 FQGNSA. CDR3 nucleotides: TGTGCCAGCAGCTTAACTAGTGGTGCAGGAAATCAGCCCCAGCATTTT. It is translated as CASSLTSGAGNQPQHF. Combining the CDR3 with reference TRBV7-2 and TRBJ1-5 gives the whole variable domain GAGVSQSPSNKVTEKGKDVELRCDPISGHTALYWYRQSLGQGLEFLIYFQGNSAPDKSGLPSDRFSAERTGGSVSTLTIQRTQQEDSAVYLCASSLTSGAGNQPQHFGDGTRLSIL.

This chain joins TRBV6-2 or TRBV6-3 and TRBJ1-4, with no clear D. This CDR3 is 15 amino acids long. Looked up from germline, CDR1 is MNHEY and CDR2 is SVGEGT. The V gene lost 0 bases and the J gene lost 2 bases, with 7 bases spanning the gap. This CDR3 is CASSYSRATNEKLFF. The CDR3 DNA reads as TGTGCCAGCAGTTACTCGAGGGCCACTAATGAAAAACTGTTTTTT.

The rearrangement links TRBV20-1 to TRBJ2-5; TRBD2 aligns across 7 bases. J was trimmed by 3 bases and V by 6 bases; bases with no gene match: 7. Germline loops: CDR1 DFQATT, CDR2 SNEGSKA (reference sequence). The length of the CDR3 is 13 residues. As DNA, the CDR3 is TGCAGTGCCGCCGGGACTATAAAAGAGACCCAGTACTTC. Translation gives CSAAGTIKETQYF.

The table lists this clonotype with many counts. The chain recombines TRBV20-1 with TRBJ1-2; D remains ambiguous. Germline V lookup: CDR1 DFQATT, CDR2 SNEGSKA (reference sequence). This CDR3 has 16 residues. The ends were cut back, 1 base at V and 1 base at J, with 16 bases in the middle. The CDR3 sequence is CSARGNSPGFNYGYTF. The CDR3 DNA sequence: TGCAGTGCTAGAGGAAACAGTCCCGGCTTTAACTATGGCTACACCTTC.

The gene calls are TRBV7-2 and TRBJ1-2; maybe TRBD1 (5 bases). The germline V and J ends were trimmed by 0 bases and 4 bases, with 15 bases remaining between them. From germline, CDR1 is SGHTA and CDR2 FQGNSA. The CDR3 consists of 16 residues. CDR3 region: CASSLAHSAGRYGYTF. The CDR3 bases are TGTGCCAGCAGCTTAGCCCATTCCGCAGGGCGCTATGGCTACACCTTC. Full variable domain (remainder filled in from reference TRBV7-2 and TRBJ1-2): GAGVSQSPSNKVTEKGKDVELRCDPISGHTALYWYRQSLGQGLEFLIYFQGNSAPDKSGLPSDRFSAERTGGSVSTLTIQRTQQEDSAVYLCASSLAHSAGRYGYTFGSGTRLTVV.

This clonotype appeared a few times. This chain connects TRBV27 to TRBJ2-7; maybe TRBD2 (5 bases). Germline V gene sequence: CDR1 MNHEY, CDR2 SMNVEV (reference sequence). The CDR3 totals 17 residues. Trimming shortened V by 5 bases and J by 1 base, and 21 bases separated the two germline ends. The CDR3 DNA follows: TGTGCCAGCAGTCCAAAACCCCCCCAACTAGTTTCCTACGAGCAGTACTTC. Amino acid sequence: CASSPKPPQLVSYEQYF.

Only a few counts were recorded for this clonotype. The gene calls are TRBV28 and TRBJ1-1; D call uncertain. Germline V gives CDR1 MDHEN, CDR2 SYDVKM. The V gene lost 6 bases and the J gene lost 10 bases, with 15 bases spanning the gap. The CDR3 totals 12 residues. The DNA for the CDR3 is TGTGCCAGCAGACGGACTCTCACGATAGCTTTCTTT. It yields the protein CASRRTLTIAFF.

The chain has TRBV20-1 and TRBJ1-2; D possibly corresponds to TRBD1 (5 bases). Trimming removed 5 bases from V and 2 bases from J, with 15 bases in between. There are 14 residues in the CDR3. Germline CDR1 is DFQATT and CDR2 is SNEGSKA (reference sequence). The CDR3 here is CSAVPGRENYGYTF. The CDR3 nucleotides are TGCAGTGCTGTTCCGGGACGGGAGAACTATGGCTACACCTTC.

Only a few counts were recorded for this clonotype. The V gene is TRBV28, the J gene TRBJ2-7, with D maybe TRBD1 (5 bases). This CDR3 region has 13 residues. Trimming pared 5 bases from V and 2 bases from J, leaving 10 bases between. Germline V gene lookup returns CDR1 MDHEN and CDR2 SYDVKM. CDR3 coding DNA: TGTGCCAGCAGTACGACAGCTACCTACGAGCAGTACTTC. Translation: CASSTTATYEQYF.

The gene calls are TRBV28 and TRBJ1-5, with TRBD1 matching over 9 bases. This CDR3 spans 14 amino acids. J lost 4 bases, V lost 6 bases, and 4 bases had no gene match. Germline V CDR1 and CDR2: MDHEN, SYDVKM. CDR3 amino acids: CASRLQGANQPQHF. The CDR3 coding sequence is TGTGCCAGCAGGCTACAGGGGGCGAATCAGCCCCAGCATTTT.

Only a few counts were recorded for this clonotype. This chain joins TRBV4-2 and TRBJ2-5; TRBD2 matches 9 bases. The ends lost 1 base at V and 5 bases at J; junction bases unmatched: 17. Germline CDR1 reads LGHNA; CDR2 reads YNFKEQ. This CDR3 has 19 amino acids. CDR3: CASSQGSLLAGSTGETQYF. DNA for the CDR3: TGTGCCAGCAGCCAAGGGTCTCTGCTAGCGGGATCTACTGGGGAGACCCAGTACTTC.

The CDR3 loop reads CASSSAFGTGIYEQYF. The CDR3 DNA sequence: TGTGCCAGCAGTTCCGCCTTTGGGACAGGAATCTACGAGCAGTACTTC. The rearrangement joins TRBV6-5 to TRBJ2-7, with 8 bases identical to TRBD1. The CDR3 length is 16 residues. Per the germline V gene, CDR1 is MNHEY and CDR2 is SVGAGI. With V trimmed by 4 bases and J by 3 bases, 11 bases remained unmatched.